The 29 T cell receptor beta chains below come from one sample, sequenced in a study of PD-1 blockade in classical Hodgkin lymphoma. The table came from immunoSEQ multiplex PCR; TCRdb's copy has only in-frame clones and leaves some out. The sample shows 25,000 to 35,000 clones, around 85% of them seen only once. Time point specified: cycle 4 day 1 (C4D1), after 5 to 7 weeks of nivolumab. Relapse was seen in all patients after autologous stem cell transplantation, and brentuximab vedotin exposure was variable. Purification of CD4+ T cells from thawed PBMCs was performed via magnetic negative selection. Material: CD4+ T cells from blood, obtained before the fourth cycle of nivolumab. Receptors originate from a human donor with classical Hodgkin lymphoma.

This clone was observed a handful of times. V usage is TRBV5-1 and J usage is TRBJ1-1; the D gene is possibly TRBD1 (6 bases). The CDR3 length is 16 residues. CDR1 and CDR2 (germline): SGHRS, YFSETQ. V lost 0 bases and J 1 base, leaving 13 bases between the germline ends. This CDR3 is CASSLEARGGNTEAFF. In DNA, the CDR3 is TGCGCCAGCAGCTTGGAGGCCAGAGGGGGGAACACTGAAGCTTTCTTT.

DNA of the CDR3: TGTGCCAGCAGAACGACAGGGGCGGGCACCGGGGAGCTGTTTTTT. It specifies CASRTTGAGTGELFF. V is TRBV28 and J is TRBJ2-2, with 8 bases that match TRBD1. The germline CDR1 and CDR2 sequences are MDHEN and SYDVKM. This CDR3 is 15 amino acids long. Trimming removed 6 bases from V and 4 bases from J; junction bases left unmatched: 7.

The chain employs TRBV19 and TRBJ1-3; the match to TRBD1 covers 7 bases. Germline V gene sequence: CDR1 LNHDA, CDR2 SQIVND (reference sequence). This CDR3 comprises 16 residues. Trimming cost V 5 bases and J 4 bases; bases outside gene matches: 11. The CDR3 here is CASSGRRGQVGNTIYF. CDR3 sequence (DNA): TGTGCCAGTAGTGGGAGAAGGGGGCAAGTCGGAAACACCATATATTTT.

This clone was seen a handful of times. The chain links TRBV7-9 to TRBJ2-3, with D maybe TRBD2 (5 bases). V shed 5 bases and J shed 2 bases, with 11 bases lying between them. The CDR3 consists of 14 residues. Germline lookup yields CDR1 SEHNR and CDR2 FQNEAQ (reference sequence). For the CDR3, the DNA is TGTGCCAGCAGCCCAGCGGCGACCACAGATACGCAGTATTTT. This sequence encodes CASSPAATTDTQYF. The full variable domain, with the rest looked up from reference TRBV7-9 and TRBJ2-3, is DTGVSQNPRHKITKRGQNVTFRCDPISEHNRLYWYRQTLGQGPEFLTYFQNEAQLEKSRLLSDRFSAERPKGSFSTLEIQRTEQGDSAMYLCASSPAATTDTQYFGPGTRLTVL.

The chain links TRBV6-5 to TRBJ1-2; 9 nucleotides match TRBD1. J lost 3 bases, V lost 4 bases, and 6 bases had no gene match. Germline V gene lookup returns CDR1 MNHEY and CDR2 SVGAGI. The CDR3 extends over 15 amino acids. This CDR3 reads CASSSGTGKDYGYTF. In DNA form, the CDR3 reads TGTGCCAGCAGTTCGGGGACAGGGAAGGACTATGGCTACACCTTC.

This CDR3 reads CASSRTIDQPQHF. DNA for the CDR3: TGTGCCAGTAGTAGGACAATCGATCAGCCCCAGCATTTT. The chain carries TRBV19 and TRBJ1-5, with D possibly TRBD1 on 5 matching bases. Germline V gives CDR1 LNHDA, CDR2 SQIVND (reference sequence). The V and J ends lost 4 bases and 5 bases respectively, with 9 bases between them. This CDR3 is built from 13 residues.

The count of this clone is one. The chain has TRBV6-5 and TRBJ1-1, with D possibly matching TRBD1 (5 bases). With 5 bases removed from V and 4 bases from J, the gap between germline ends came to 14 bases. This CDR3 comprises 14 residues. Per germline, CDR1 MNHEY and CDR2 SVGAGI. The CDR3 DNA sequence: TGTGCCAGCAGTGGCAGACAGCTCTCCACTGAAGCTTTCTTT. Its protein is CASSGRQLSTEAFF.

The chain has TRBV2 and TRBJ2-7; 10 bases line up with TRBD1. The ends lost 8 bases at V and 4 bases at J; junction bases unmatched: 2. CDR1 is SNHLY and CDR2 is FYNNEI in the germline V gene. This CDR3 contains 12 residues. The CDR3 is CASRDRGYEQYF. The CDR3, as DNA: TGTGCCAGCCGGGACAGGGGATACGAGCAGTACTTC.

The V and J genes are TRBV10-3 and TRBJ1-6; maybe TRBD1 (5 bases). The CDR3 runs to 15 residues. Trimming removed 2 bases from V and 10 bases from J, with 15 bases in between. CDR1 is ENHRY, CDR2 SYGVKD, per germline. The CDR3 reads CAISERAGSGSPLHF. CDR3 DNA: TGTGCCATCAGTGAGAGGGCAGGGAGCGGGTCACCCCTCCACTTT.

The chain carries TRBV7-4 and TRBJ2-5; 9 bases align to TRBD1. The ends lost 1 base at V and 9 bases at J; junction bases unmatched: 12. CDR3 size: 16 residues. Germline-derived CDR1 and CDR2 are SGHVT and SQSDAQ. The CDR3 is CASSLEGTGPMTPQYF. DNA for the CDR3: TGTGCCAGCAGCTTAGAAGGGACAGGGCCCATGACCCCCCAGTACTTC.

CDR3 sequence reads: CATPSTGTGELFF. The CDR3 DNA is TGTGCCACCCCCTCTACAGGAACCGGGGAGCTGTTTTTT. The chain links TRBV28 to TRBJ2-2; perhaps TRBD1 as D (5 bases). Trimming shortened V by 10 bases and J by 5 bases, and 14 bases separated the two germline ends. CDR3 size: 13 residues. Germline CDR1 MDHEN, CDR2 SYDVKM.

This clone was recorded once. The V call is TRBV10-3, the J call TRBJ1-5; D ambiguous. CDR3 length equals 13 residues. V shed 0 bases and J shed 7 bases, with 7 bases lying between them. The V gene's germline CDR1 is ENHRY and CDR2 SYGVKD. Here the CDR3 DNA reads TGTGCCATCAGTGAGTCGACCGGCCAGCCCCAGCATTTT. Its protein product is CAISESTGQPQHF.

The V call is TRBV10-3, the J call TRBJ1-2; D uncertain. CDR1 is ENHRY and CDR2 is SYGVKD in the germline V gene. Trimming took 5 bases from V and 0 from J, leaving 16 bases between them. The CDR3 length is 16 residues. The DNA for the CDR3 is TGTGCCATCAGTAACTTGAATCTAAAGTCTAACTATGGCTACACCTTC. Its protein product is CAISNLNLKSNYGYTF.

V usage is TRBV5-1 and J usage is TRBJ1-6; tentatively, D is TRBD1 (5 bases). Trimming took 1 base from V and 2 from J, leaving 22 bases between them. The CDR3 totals 20 residues. CDR1 is SGHRS, CDR2 YFSETQ, per germline. The CDR3 spells CASSLYPFDQGGTYNSPLHF. CDR3 nucleotide sequence: TGCGCCAGCAGCTTGTATCCGTTCGATCAGGGAGGAACCTATAATTCACCCCTCCACTTT. The whole variable domain, remainder taken from reference TRBV5-1 and TRBJ1-6, is KAGVTQTPRYLIKTRGQQVTLSCSPISGHRSVSWYQQTPGQGLQFLFEYFSETQRNKGNFPGRFSGRQFSNSRSEMNVSTLELGDSALYLCASSLYPFDQGGTYNSPLHFGNGTRLTVT.

This clone appeared a few times. The V gene is TRBV29-1, the J gene TRBJ2-3, with 8 bases identical to TRBD1. The CDR3 consists of 15 residues. V was clipped by 7 bases and J by 2 bases; unmatched bases: 11. Germline CDR1 SQVTM, CDR2 ANQGSEA. The CDR3 DNA reads TGCAGCGCCGACAGGGGCCCCAAGACCACAGATACGCAGTATTTT. Encoded protein: CSADRGPKTTDTQYF.

The chain carries TRBV4-2 and TRBJ1-1; TRBD1 matches 8 bases. The trim removed 0 bases at V and 2 bases at J, leaving 8 bases unmatched. The CDR3 has 17 residues. Germline V CDR1 and CDR2: LGHNA, YNFKEQ. As DNA, the CDR3 is TGTGCCAGCAGCCAAGATCCGGGACAGGCGGCAAACACTGAAGCTTTCTTT. Its translation is CASSQDPGQAANTEAFF.

The chain links TRBV6-1 to TRBJ2-7; 8 bases line up with TRBD2. Trimming cost V 4 bases and J 2 bases; bases outside gene matches: 4. Germline V lookup: CDR1 MNHNS, CDR2 SASEGT. CDR3 length: 14 amino acids. DNA for the CDR3: TGTGCCAGCAGTGTCAGCGGGGGTCCCTACGAGCAGTACTTC. Encoded protein: CASSVSGGPYEQYF.

The chain employs TRBV10-1 and TRBJ2-3; the D gene is possibly TRBD2 (6 bases). Germline-derived CDR1 and CDR2 are WNHNN and SYGVQD (reference sequence). V was cut by 6 bases and J by 3 bases, with 10 bases left in between. This CDR3 has 13 residues. The CDR3 loop is CASSHGGTDTQYF. The CDR3 nucleotides read TGCGCCAGCAGCCACGGGGGAACAGATACGCAGTATTTT.

The chain joins TRBV30 to TRBJ2-3, with D unclear. The CDR3 runs 13 residues. V lost 4 bases, J lost 2 bases, and 10 bases lay in between. Germline loops: CDR1 GTSNPN, CDR2 SVGIG (reference sequence). The CDR3 spells CAWTPGYTDTQYF. The CDR3 region has the DNA TGTGCCTGGACCCCTGGATACACAGATACGCAGTATTTT.

CDR3 DNA sequence: TGTGCCATCAGTCAACAGGGGGATGACACTGAAGCTTTCTTT. Protein sequence: CAISQQGDDTEAFF. The chain couples TRBV10-3 to TRBJ1-1; 8 bases align to TRBD1. Germline V lookup: CDR1 ENHRY, CDR2 SYGVKD. Unmatched junction bases numbered 5, after V lost 5 bases and J lost 3 bases. This CDR3 spans 14 amino acids.

This sequence joins TRBV18 and TRBJ1-1; weak D call: TRBD1 (6 bases). The CDR3 totals 15 residues. Trimming took off 6 bases at V and 4 bases at J, with 18 bases between the two ends. CDR1 is KGHSH and CDR2 is LQKENI in the germline V gene. CDR3 DNA sequence: TGTGCCAGCTCGACAGGAGGTTCGTTACTCACTGAAGCTTTCTTT. Protein product: CASSTGGSLLTEAFF.

V and J are TRBV5-4 and TRBJ2-3; D unclear. This CDR3 is built from 16 residues. With 1 base removed from V and 0 bases from J, the gap between germline ends came to 12 bases. Germline values: CDR1 SGHNT, CDR2 YYREEE (reference sequence). DNA for the CDR3: TGTGCCAGCAGCTTGTTGGCTACCTCTAGCACAGATACGCAGTATTTT. Amino acids: CASSLLATSSTDTQYF.

This clone was seen a single time. The rearrangement joins TRBV29-1 to TRBJ2-7; 7 positions agree with TRBD1. This CDR3 spans 13 amino acids. CDR1 and CDR2 from the germline V gene are SQVTM and ANQGSEA. The V and J ends lost 5 bases and 5 bases, in that order; junction bases with no gene match: 9. CDR3 in amino acids: CSVLNRGADEQYF. CDR3 bases: TGCAGCGTTTTAAACAGGGGAGCTGACGAGCAGTACTTC.

This chain connects TRBV10-3 to TRBJ2-7; possibly TRBD2 for D (5 bases). CDR1 and CDR2 (germline): ENHRY, SYGVKD. V gave up 2 bases and J gave up 3 bases, with 5 bases separating them. The CDR3 is 12 amino acids. The CDR3 DNA is TGTGCCATCAGTGAGCGGGACTACGAGCAGTACTTC. It yields the protein CAISERDYEQYF.

The chain has TRBV4-3 and TRBJ2-1; the D is unclear. In germline, CDR1 is LGHNA, CDR2 YSLEER. The CDR3 is 14 amino acids. Trimming shortened V by 1 base and J by 4 bases, and 8 bases separated the two germline ends. CDR3 region: CASSQVHSYNEQFF. CDR3 sequence (DNA): TGCGCCAGCAGCCAAGTTCACTCATACAATGAGCAGTTCTTC.

This clone was counted a single time. As DNA, the CDR3 is TGTGCCATCAGTAACGGGGGGGATCTCCAAGAGACCCAGTACTTC. Encoded protein: CAISNGGDLQETQYF. This chain connects TRBV10-3 to TRBJ2-5, with 8 bases matching TRBD2. The CDR3 loop spans 15 amino acids. Germline V gene data show CDR1 as ENHRY and CDR2 as SYGVKD. V shed 5 bases, J shed 1 base, and the junction held 6 bases outside the gene matches.

V usage is TRBV7-9 and J usage is TRBJ2-7, with TRBD2 identical over 11 bases. Germline CDR1 SEHNR, CDR2 FQNEAQ (reference sequence). This CDR3 has 16 amino acids. The trim removed 5 bases at V and 2 bases at J, leaving 8 bases unmatched. The CDR3: CASSPSGTSGTYEQYF. The CDR3 DNA is TGTGCCAGCAGCCCCTCCGGGACTAGCGGAACCTACGAGCAGTACTTC.

This rearrangement joins TRBV19 to TRBJ2-3, with D possibly matching TRBD2 (6 bases). V was shortened by 9 bases and J by 5 bases, with 21 bases between the two germline ends. Germline CDR1 and CDR2: LNHDA and SQIVND (reference sequence). The CDR3 covers 15 residues. For the CDR3, the DNA is TGTGCCAGGGACCCCCCCGGGAGTATAGTAGATACGCAGTATTTT. Amino acid sequence: CARDPPGSIVDTQYF.

V gene TRBV10-1 combines with J gene TRBJ2-2; 8 nucleotides agree with TRBD1. Germline CDR1 reads WNHNN; CDR2 reads SYGVQD (reference sequence). J was trimmed by 6 bases and V by 1 base; bases with no gene match: 13. This CDR3 spans 18 amino acids. CDR3 DNA: TGCGCCAGCAGTGAGTTTGGTTCGGACAGGGTTAGCCCCGGGGAGCTGTTTTTT. This codes for CASSEFGSDRVSPGELFF.